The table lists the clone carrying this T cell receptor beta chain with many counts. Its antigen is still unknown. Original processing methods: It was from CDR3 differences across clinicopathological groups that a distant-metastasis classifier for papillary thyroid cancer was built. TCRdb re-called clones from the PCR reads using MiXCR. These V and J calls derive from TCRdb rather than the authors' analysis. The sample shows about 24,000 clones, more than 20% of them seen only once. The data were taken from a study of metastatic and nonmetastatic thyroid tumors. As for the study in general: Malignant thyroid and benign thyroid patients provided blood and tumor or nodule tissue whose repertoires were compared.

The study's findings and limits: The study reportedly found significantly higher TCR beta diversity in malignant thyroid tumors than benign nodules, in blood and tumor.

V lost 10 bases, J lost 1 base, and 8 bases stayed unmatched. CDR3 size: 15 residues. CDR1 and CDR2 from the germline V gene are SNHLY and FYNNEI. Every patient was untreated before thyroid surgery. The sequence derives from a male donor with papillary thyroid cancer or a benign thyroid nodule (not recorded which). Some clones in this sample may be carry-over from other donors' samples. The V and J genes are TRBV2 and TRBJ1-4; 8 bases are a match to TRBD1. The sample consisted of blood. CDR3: CATRRDRGTNEKLFF. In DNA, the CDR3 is TGTGCCACCCGACGAGACAGGGGAACTAATGAAAAACTGTTTTTT.